These 10 T cell receptor beta chains originate from one sample sequenced in a study of blood T cell repertoires in COVID-19. Some clones are missing from TCRdb's copy, which holds only in-frame ones; the method was immunoSEQ multiplex PCR. The sample includes under 100,000 clones, approximately 85% of them seen just once. Sequences were obtained from peripheral blood. These TCRs come from a woman at least 80 years old with COVID-19, enrolled during active disease.

This chain uses TRBV4-1 with TRBJ2-2, with 10 nucleotides matching TRBD2. The ends lost 4 bases at V and 6 bases at J; junction bases unmatched: 5. Germline CDR1 is MGHRA and CDR2 is YSYEKL. The CDR3 is 15 residues long. CDR3 sequence reads: CASSREREGAGELFF. In nucleotides, the CDR3 is TGCGCCAGCAGCCGAGAGCGGGAGGGGGCCGGGGAGCTGTTTTTT.

This clone occurred a few times. In the same sample, other DNA sequences code for this CDR3. The chain joins TRBV2 to TRBJ2-3, with D tentatively TRBD2 (5 bases). The ends were cut back, 5 bases at V and 3 bases at J, with 6 bases in the middle. The CDR3 is made up of 12 amino acids. Germline V gene sequence: CDR1 SNHLY, CDR2 FYNNEI. The CDR3 DNA reads TGTGCCAGCAGTCCGGGGACAGATACGCAGTATTTT. Residues: CASSPGTDTQYF.

The chain is built from TRBV27 and TRBJ1-4, with a tentative D call TRBD1 (5 bases). This CDR3 contains 16 residues. Between the trimmed V and J ends, which lost 5 bases and 7 bases, there was a span of 20 bases. Germline V CDR1 and CDR2: MNHEY, SMNVEV (reference sequence). The DNA for the CDR3 is TGTGCCAGCAGTCCCGGCTCAGGACGGGGGAGTGAAAAACTGTTTTTT. Translated: CASSPGSGRGSEKLFF.

The V and J genes are TRBV6-2 or TRBV6-3 and TRBJ2-7; perhaps TRBD1 as D (5 bases). Germline V gene sequence: CDR1 MNHEY, CDR2 SVGEGT. The V gene lost 0 bases and the J gene lost 6 bases, with 12 bases spanning the gap. There are 14 residues in the CDR3. Here the CDR3 reads CASSYSGVVFEQYF. The DNA of the CDR3 is TGTGCCAGCAGTTACTCAGGGGTAGTATTCGAGCAGTACTTC.

The chain joins TRBV5-1 to TRBJ2-3; possible D gene TRBD2, 5 bases. Trimming removed 2 bases at V and 0 bases at J, with 10 bases between. The germline gives CDR1 SGHRS, CDR2 YFSETQ. The CDR3 runs 15 residues. DNA for the CDR3: TGCGCCAGCAGCTTTCCCAGCGGAAGCACAGATACGCAGTATTTT. This translates into CASSFPSGSTDTQYF. The entire variable domain, with the rest obtained from reference TRBV5-1 and TRBJ2-3, is as follows: KAGVTQTPRYLIKTRGQQVTLSCSPISGHRSVSWYQQTPGQGLQFLFEYFSETQRNKGNFPGRFSGRQFSNSRSEMNVSTLELGDSALYLCASSFPSGSTDTQYFGPGTRLTVL.

This clone was observed once. V and J are TRBV18 and TRBJ1-1, with D hard to call. CDR1 is KGHSH, CDR2 LQKENI, per germline. The CDR3 is 12 residues long. The V gene lost 2 bases and the J gene lost 11 bases, with 12 bases spanning the gap. CDR3: CASSPENWRAFF. In DNA, the CDR3 is TGTGCCAGCTCACCAGAGAACTGGAGGGCTTTCTTT.

The rearrangement uses TRBV7-2 and TRBJ1-3, with a weak D call TRBD1 (5 bases). The CDR3 runs to 14 residues. In germline, CDR1 is SGHTA, CDR2 FQGNSA. V lost 3 bases and J 4 bases, leaving 10 bases between the germline ends. The CDR3 here is CASSFGGVGNTIYF. CDR3 nucleotide sequence: TGTGCCAGCAGCTTTGGAGGGGTAGGAAACACCATATATTTT.

This clone was seen just once. The chain joins TRBV5-4 to TRBJ2-3; D gene ambiguous. With 5 bases removed from V and 0 bases from J, the gap between germline ends came to 16 bases. The CDR3 consists of 16 residues. Germline V gene lookup returns CDR1 SGHNT and CDR2 YYREEE (reference sequence). The CDR3 loop is CASSSIGRQSTDTQYF. In nucleotides, the CDR3 is TGTGCCAGCAGTTCGATTGGGCGACAAAGCACAGATACGCAGTATTTT.

This clone was seen a few times. The chain is built from TRBV4-1 and TRBJ2-3; TRBD1 agrees at 7 bases. Germline V gene sequence: CDR1 MGHRA, CDR2 YSYEKL. Trimming cost V 1 base and J 3 bases; bases outside gene matches: 4. The CDR3 sequence is 15 residues long. The CDR3, as DNA: TGCGCCAGCAGCCAAGCCAGCAGGGGGACAGATACGCAGTATTTT. Translated, it gives CASSQASRGTDTQYF.

This chain uses TRBV5-4 with TRBJ2-3; D is ambiguous. Germline V gene sequence: CDR1 SGHNT, CDR2 YYREEE (reference sequence). The V gene lost 3 bases and the J gene lost 2 bases, with 4 bases spanning the gap. This CDR3 is built from 12 residues. The DNA for the CDR3 is TGTGCCAGCAGCTACATCACAGATACGCAGTATTTT. This translates into CASSYITDTQYF.